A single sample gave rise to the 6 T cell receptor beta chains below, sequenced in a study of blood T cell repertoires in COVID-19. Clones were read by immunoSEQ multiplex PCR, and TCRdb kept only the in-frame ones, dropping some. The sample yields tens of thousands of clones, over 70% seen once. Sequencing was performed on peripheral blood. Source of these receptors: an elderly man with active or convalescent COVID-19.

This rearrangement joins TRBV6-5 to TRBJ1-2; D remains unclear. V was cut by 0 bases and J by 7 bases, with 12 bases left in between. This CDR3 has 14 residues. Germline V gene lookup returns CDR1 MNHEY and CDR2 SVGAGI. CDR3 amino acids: CASSYSRAQPGYTF. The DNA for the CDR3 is TGTGCCAGCAGTTACTCCCGCGCCCAACCTGGCTACACCTTC.

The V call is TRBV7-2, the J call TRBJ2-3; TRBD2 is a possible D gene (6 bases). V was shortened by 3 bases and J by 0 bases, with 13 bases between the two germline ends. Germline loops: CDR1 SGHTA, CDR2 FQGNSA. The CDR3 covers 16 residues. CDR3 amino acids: CASSLEGRGSTDTQYF. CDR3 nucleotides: TGTGCCAGCAGCTTGGAGGGGCGGGGTAGCACAGATACGCAGTATTTT.

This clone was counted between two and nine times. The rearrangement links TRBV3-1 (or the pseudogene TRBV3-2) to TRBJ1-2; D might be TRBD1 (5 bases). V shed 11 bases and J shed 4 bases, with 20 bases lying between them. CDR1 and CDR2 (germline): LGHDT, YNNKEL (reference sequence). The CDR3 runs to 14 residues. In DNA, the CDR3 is TGTGCCGTGGGGCGGGGACCAAGTCTCTATGGCTACACCTTC. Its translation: CAVGRGPSLYGYTF.

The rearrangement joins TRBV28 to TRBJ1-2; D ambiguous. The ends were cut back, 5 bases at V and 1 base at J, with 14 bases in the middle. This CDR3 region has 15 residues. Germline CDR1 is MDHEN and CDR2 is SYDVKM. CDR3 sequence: CASSTSRVGNYGYTF. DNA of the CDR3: TGTGCCAGCAGTACCTCGAGGGTTGGTAACTATGGCTACACCTTC.

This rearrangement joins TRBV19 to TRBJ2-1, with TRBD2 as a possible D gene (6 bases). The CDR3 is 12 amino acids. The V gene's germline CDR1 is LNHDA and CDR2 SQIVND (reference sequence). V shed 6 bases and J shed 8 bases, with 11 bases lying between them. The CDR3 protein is CASRKGGDEQFF. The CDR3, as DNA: TGTGCCAGTAGGAAGGGCGGGGATGAGCAGTTCTTC.

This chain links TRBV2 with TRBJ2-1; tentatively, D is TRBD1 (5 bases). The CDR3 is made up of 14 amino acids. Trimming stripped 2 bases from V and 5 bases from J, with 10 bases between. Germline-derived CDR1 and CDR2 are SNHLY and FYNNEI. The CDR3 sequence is CASSEFRTHNEQFF. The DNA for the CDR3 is TGTGCCAGCAGTGAATTTAGGACACACAATGAGCAGTTCTTC.